These T cell receptor beta chains were read from a single sample in a study of OX40 agonist ivuxolimab in advanced cancers. Using immunoSEQ multiplex PCR, the repertoire was profiled, and TCRdb retains in-frame clones only, with some absent. Of 35,000 or so clones listed, about 80% are singletons. The sequences come from CD4+ or CD8+ T cells sorted from blood, collected in a trial of the OX40 agonist ivuxolimab. The receptors originated from an adult with an advanced solid tumor such as melanoma, head and neck, liver or kidney cancer. Each CDR3 is given with its conserved first and last residue. D genes are given only for firm matches. Some rows have no size entry. The others give once, few or many, or a class for an expanded clone.

j_call,d_call,clone_size,v_call,cdr3_aa,cdr3_nt
TRBJ2-7,NA,NA,TRBV6-6,CASNLWRGSEQYF,TGTGCCAGCAACCTTTGGAGGGGATCCGAGCAGTACTTC
TRBJ1-1,NA,once,TRBV7-6,CASSLQSGGRNTEAFF,TGTGCCAGCAGCCTACAATCCGGGGGCCGGAACACTGAAGCTTTCTTT
TRBJ2-7,NA,NA,TRBV28,CASSPHSEQYF,TGTGCCAGCAGTCCCCATAGCGAGCAGTACTTC
TRBJ2-3,TRBD2,once,TRBV10-2,CASSESGLAGGTSDTQYF,TGCGCCAGCAGTGAGTCGGGACTAGCGGGAGGAACATCAGATACGCAGTATTTT
TRBJ2-1,NA,NA,TRBV7-9,CASSFRSHEQFF,TGTGCCAGCAGCTTCCGGAGCCATGAGCAGTTCTTC
TRBJ1-1,TRBD1,few,TRBV7-2,CASSPSGTGTGTKDTEAFF,TGTGCCAGCAGCCCCAGCGGCACCGGGACAGGGACTAAGGACACTGAAGCTTTCTTT
TRBJ2-5,NA,large,TRBV18,CASSPGTEYQETQYF,TGTGCCAGCTCTCCAGGGACCGAGTACCAAGAGACCCAGTACTTC
TRBJ2-1,NA,once,TRBV28,CASSLSPGEQFF,TGTGCCAGCAGTTTGTCTCCGGGTGAGCAGTTCTTC
TRBJ2-7,NA,NA,TRBV6-6,CASNPGEGKLYEQYF,TGTGCCAGCAATCCCGGCGAGGGGAAACTCTACGAGCAGTACTTC
TRBJ1-5,NA,NA,TRBV6-1,CASSDDSYSNQPQHF,TGTGCCAGCAGTGATGACAGCTATAGCAATCAGCCCCAGCATTTT
TRBJ2-5,NA,NA,TRBV11-2,CASSPTRGQETQYF,TGTGCCAGCAGCCCCACTCGGGGTCAAGAGACCCAGTACTTC
TRBJ2-7,NA,NA,TRBV27,CASSAGGGYEQYF,TGTGCCAGCAGTGCAGGCGGCGGTTACGAGCAGTACTTC
TRBJ2-2,TRBD1,NA,TRBV10-1,CASSDGTAYTGELFF,TGCGCCAGCAGTGATGGGACAGCCTACACCGGGGAGCTGTTTTTT
TRBJ1-1,TRBD1,NA,TRBV5-1,CASSPGTGIDAFF,TGCGCCAGCAGCCCCGGGACAGGGATTGACGCTTTCTTT
TRBJ1-1,TRBD1,NA,TRBV19,CASSDPGTGLGEAFF,TGTGCCAGTAGTGATCCCGGGACAGGGTTGGGTGAAGCTTTCTTT
TRBJ2-3,TRBD2,few,TRBV6-5,CASSYGGGGTDTQYF,TGTGCCAGCAGTTACGGCGGGGGGGGCACAGATACGCAGTATTTT
TRBJ2-7,NA,NA,TRBV30,CAWSGGDRLYEQYF,TGTGCCTGGAGTGGGGGGGATAGACTTTACGAGCAGTACTTC
TRBJ2-7,NA,once,TRBV4-1,CASSLTTVGYEQYF,TGCGCCAGCAGCCTCACAACGGTAGGCTACGAGCAGTACTTC
TRBJ2-2,NA,many,TRBV7-6,CASSLLTNTGELFF,TGTGCCAGCAGCTTACTAACGAACACCGGGGAGCTGTTTTTT
TRBJ1-1,NA,NA,TRBV19,CASRHLREGDTEAFF,TGTGCCAGTAGACACCTCCGGGAGGGGGACACTGAAGCTTTCTTT